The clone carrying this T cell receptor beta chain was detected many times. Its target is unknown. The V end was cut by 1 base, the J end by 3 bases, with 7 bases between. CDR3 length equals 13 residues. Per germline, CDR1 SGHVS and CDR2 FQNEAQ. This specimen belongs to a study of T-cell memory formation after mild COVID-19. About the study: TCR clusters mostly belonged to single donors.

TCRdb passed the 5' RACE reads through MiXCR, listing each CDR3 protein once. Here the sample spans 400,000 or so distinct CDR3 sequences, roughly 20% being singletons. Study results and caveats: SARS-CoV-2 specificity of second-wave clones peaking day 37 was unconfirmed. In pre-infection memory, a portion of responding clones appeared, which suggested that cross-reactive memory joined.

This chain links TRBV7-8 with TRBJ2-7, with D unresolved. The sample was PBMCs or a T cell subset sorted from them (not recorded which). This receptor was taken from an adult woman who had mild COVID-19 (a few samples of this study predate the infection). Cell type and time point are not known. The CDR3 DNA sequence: TGTGCCAGCAGCTTAGGCAGCCGCTACGAGCAGTACTTC. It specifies CASSLGSRYEQYF.